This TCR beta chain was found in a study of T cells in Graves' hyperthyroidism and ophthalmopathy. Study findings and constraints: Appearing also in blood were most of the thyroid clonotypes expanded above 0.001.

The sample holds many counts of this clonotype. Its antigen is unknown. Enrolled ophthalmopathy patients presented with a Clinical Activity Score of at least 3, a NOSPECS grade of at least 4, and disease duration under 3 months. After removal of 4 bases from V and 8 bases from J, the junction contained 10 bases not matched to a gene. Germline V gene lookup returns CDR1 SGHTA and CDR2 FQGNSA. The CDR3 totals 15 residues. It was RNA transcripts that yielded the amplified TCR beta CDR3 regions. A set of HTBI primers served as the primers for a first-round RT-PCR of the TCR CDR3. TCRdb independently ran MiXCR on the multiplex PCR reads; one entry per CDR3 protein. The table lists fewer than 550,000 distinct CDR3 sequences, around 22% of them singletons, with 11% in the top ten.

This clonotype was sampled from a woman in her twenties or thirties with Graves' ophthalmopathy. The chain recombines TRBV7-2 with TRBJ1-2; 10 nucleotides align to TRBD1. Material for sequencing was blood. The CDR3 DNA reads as TGTGCCAGCAGCTCCGGGACAGGGGAATCGGGAGGCTACACCTTC. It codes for CASSSGTGESGGYTF.